In its sample, the clone carrying this T cell receptor (beta chain) was seen a few times. Its antigen is currently unknown. The sample originates from a study of T-cell memory formation after mild COVID-19. Study details: Largely, the TCR clusters proved donor specific. Whole-study results and caveats: Mainly CM and EM harbored the contracting CD4+ clones; mainly EMRA harbored the CD8+ ones. Pre-infection memory carried some responding clones, suggesting that cross-reactive memory joined.

This CDR3 is 14 amino acids long. CDR1 and CDR2 from the germline V gene are SNHLY and FYNNEI. Trimming took 3 bases from V and 8 from J, leaving 17 bases between them. TCRdb analysed the 5' RACE reads with MiXCR anew, one entry per CDR3 protein. Here the sample spans roughly 310,000 distinct CDR3 sequences, more than 15% being singletons. The source is a man younger than 35 who had mild COVID-19 (a few samples of this study predate the infection). Cell type and time point are not known. The sequenced material came from PBMCs or a T cell subset sorted from them (not recorded which). The rearrangement joins TRBV2 to TRBJ2-7; D is perhaps TRBD1 (6 bases). The CDR3 loop is CASSDVGAGLKQYF. For the CDR3, the DNA is TGTGCCAGCAGTGATGTGGGGGCCGGCTTGAAGCAGTACTTC.